This is a list of T cell receptor beta chains from one sample in a study of Graves' ophthalmopathy and Graves' hyperthyroidism. TCRdb redid the calling of the multiplex PCR reads with MiXCR, one entry per CDR3 protein. Of about 740,000 distinct CDR3 sequences detected, 40% appear once; the ten largest clones hold about 40%. The material sequenced was peripheral blood. The receptor set was obtained from an adult man with Graves' ophthalmopathy. Each CDR3 is given with its conserved first and last residue. The D gene is left open where the match is weak. Clone sizes are given selectively: once, few, many, or a class where the clone is expanded.

>many|-|TRBJ1-2|TRBV25-1
TGTGCCAGCAGTGATAGTGCCGGGGACTATGGCTACACCTTC
CASSDSAGDYGYTF
>-|-|TRBJ1-3|TRBV10-3
TGTGCCAGCTCACCGAACGGACCCTCGTTTGGCACCATATATTTT
CASSPNGPSFGTIYF
>-|TRBD1|TRBJ1-5|TRBV5-1
TGCGCCAGCAGCTTGGCAGGGGGTCCCCAGCATTTT
CASSLAGGPQHF
>many|TRBD1|TRBJ1-5|TRBV10-2
TGCGCCAGCAGCAGATCAGGGCAGGGAGGGGGCCAGCCCCAGCATTTT
CASSRSGQGGGQPQHF
>few|-|TRBJ1-6|TRBV5-5
TGTGCCAGCAGCCCCGGGACATATTTGGGTTCACCCCTCCACTTT
CASSPGTYLGSPLHF
>-|-|TRBJ1-6|TRBV27
TGTGCCAGCGGATCGAATTCACCCCTCCACTTT
CASGSNSPLHF
>many|-|TRBJ1-1|TRBV7-3
TGTGCCAGCAGCCTTAGCAGGGGTACTGAAGCTTTCTTT
CASSLSRGTEAFF
>many|-|TRBJ1-4|TRBV10-3
TGTGCCACTGGAAGAGGGGAGGCTAATGAAAAACTGTTTTTT
CATGRGEANEKLFF
>few|-|TRBJ2-2|TRBV7-9
TGTGCCAGCAGCTTATCGACAGGCGTGGAGCTGTTTTTT
CASSLSTGVELFF
>-|TRBD1|TRBJ2-5|TRBV6-5
TGTGCCAGCAGTTACTCGAAGGGACAGAAACAAGAGACCCAGTACTTC
CASSYSKGQKQETQYF
>many|-|TRBJ1-6|TRBV10-3
TGTGCCAGCTCAGGCAATTCACCCCTCCACTTT
CASSGNSPLHF
>once|-|TRBJ2-7|TRBV9
TGTGCTAGTGCCATGGACGTGGCCTCGATTTACGAGCAGTACTTC
CASAMDVASIYEQYF
>-|-|TRBJ1-2|TRBV29-1
TGCAGCGTCGGACCGGGTCAGAACTATGGCTACACCTTC
CSVGPGQNYGYTF
>few|-|TRBJ1-5|TRBV2
TGTGCCAGCAGTTACTCGAGCACTGGGACCTTCAATCAGCCCCAGCATTTT
CASSYSSTGTFNQPQHF